This T cell receptor beta chain was recovered during a study of shared clonotypes between healthy human individuals. CDR1 and CDR2 (germline): SGHNT, YYREEE (reference sequence). The CDR3 covers 16 residues. V lost 0 bases, J lost 0 bases, and 11 bases lay in between. Some clones are missing from TCRdb's copy, which holds only in-frame ones; the method was immunoSEQ multiplex PCR. The table has about 600,000 clones, about 96% seen once. Donors, without exception, were Caucasian adults residing in Nashville, Tennessee. The investigators split CD4+ cells into a CD45RA+ naive subset and a CD45RA-negative memory subset.

This rearrangement joins TRBV5-4 to TRBJ2-3; D is possibly TRBD2 (6 bases). The receptor comes from a woman in her twenties or thirties in good health. Specimen: naive CD4+ T cells sorted from blood. The subset denotes: CD45RA+ positively selected. The CDR3 DNA reads as TGTGCCAGCAGCTTGGGGCTAGCGCAGAGCACAGATACGCAGTATTTT. It specifies CASSLGLAQSTDTQYF.